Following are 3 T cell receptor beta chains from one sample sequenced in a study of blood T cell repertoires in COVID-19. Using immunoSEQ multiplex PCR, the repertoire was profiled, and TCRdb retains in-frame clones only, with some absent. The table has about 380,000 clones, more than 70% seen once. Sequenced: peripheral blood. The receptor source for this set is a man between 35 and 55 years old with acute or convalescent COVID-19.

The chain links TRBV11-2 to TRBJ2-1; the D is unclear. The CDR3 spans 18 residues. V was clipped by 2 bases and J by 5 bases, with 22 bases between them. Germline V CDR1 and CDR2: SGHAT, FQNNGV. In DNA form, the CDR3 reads TGTGCCAGCAGCTTAACTCACCCCGTGCTTGAAATTAACAATGAGCAGTTCTTC. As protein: CASSLTHPVLEINNEQFF.

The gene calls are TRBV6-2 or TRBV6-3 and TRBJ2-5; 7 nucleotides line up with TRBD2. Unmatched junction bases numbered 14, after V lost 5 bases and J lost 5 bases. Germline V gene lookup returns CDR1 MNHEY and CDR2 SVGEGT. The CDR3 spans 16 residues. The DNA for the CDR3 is TGTGCCAGCAGTAACCAGGTAGCGGGCGCGGGGGAGACCCAGTACTTC. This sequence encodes CASSNQVAGAGETQYF.

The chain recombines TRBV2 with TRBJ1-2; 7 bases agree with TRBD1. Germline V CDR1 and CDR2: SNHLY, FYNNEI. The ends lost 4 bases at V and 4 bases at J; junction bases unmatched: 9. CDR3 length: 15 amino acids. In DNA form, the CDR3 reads TGTGCCAGCAGTGGGCAGGGGGGCGCCACCTATGGCTACACCTTC. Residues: CASSGQGGATYGYTF. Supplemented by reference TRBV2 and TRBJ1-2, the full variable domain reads EPEVTQTPSHQVTQMGQEVILRCVPISNHLYFYWYRQILGQKVEFLVSFYNNEISEKSEIFDDQFSVERPDGSNFTLKIRSTKLEDSAMYFCASSGQGGATYGYTFGSGTRLTVV.